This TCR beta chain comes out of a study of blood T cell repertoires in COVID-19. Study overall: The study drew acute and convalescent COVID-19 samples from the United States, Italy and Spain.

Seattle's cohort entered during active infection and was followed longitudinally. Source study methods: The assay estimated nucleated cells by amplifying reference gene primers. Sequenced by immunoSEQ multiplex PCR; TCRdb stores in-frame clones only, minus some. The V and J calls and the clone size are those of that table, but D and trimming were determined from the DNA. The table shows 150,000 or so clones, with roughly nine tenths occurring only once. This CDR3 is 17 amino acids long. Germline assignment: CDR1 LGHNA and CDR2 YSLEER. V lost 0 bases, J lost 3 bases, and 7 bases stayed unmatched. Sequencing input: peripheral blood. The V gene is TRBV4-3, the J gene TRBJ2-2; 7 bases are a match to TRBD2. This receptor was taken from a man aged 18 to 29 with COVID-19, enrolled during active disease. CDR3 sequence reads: CASSQDLAGLYTGELFF. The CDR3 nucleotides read TGCGCCAGCAGCCAAGATCTGGCGGGACTATACACCGGGGAGCTGTTTTTT.